These 6 T cell receptor beta chains originate from one sample sequenced in a study of blood T cell repertoires in COVID-19. Assay: immunoSEQ multiplex PCR; the TCRdb copy retains only in-frame clones and omits some. Among roughly 260,000 clones listed, more than 60% were seen once. The sample comprised peripheral blood. These receptors came from a woman between 40 and 55 years old with active or convalescent COVID-19.

The chain is built from TRBV27 and TRBJ1-6, with 8 positions matching TRBD1. Germline values: CDR1 MNHEY, CDR2 SMNVEV (reference sequence). The V and J ends lost 5 bases and 10 bases, in that order; junction bases with no gene match: 10. The CDR3 sequence is 15 residues long. The CDR3 DNA sequence: TGTGCCAGCAGTACCGCAGGGGGCAATGAATCACCCCTCCACTTT. As protein: CASSTAGGNESPLHF.

In its sample, this clone was seen once. This sequence joins TRBV10-3 and TRBJ1-6; 8 bases are shared with TRBD1. CDR1 and CDR2 (germline): ENHRY, SYGVKD. V lost 6 bases, J lost 0 bases, and 10 bases stayed unmatched. The CDR3 has 18 residues. The CDR3 DNA sequence: TGTGCCATCAGGGGAGCAGGGGGCCAGAGCTCCTATAATTCACCCCTCCACTTT. It specifies CAIRGAGGQSSYNSPLHF.

This sequence joins TRBV11-2 and TRBJ2-6; D possibly corresponds to TRBD1 (6 bases). Germline V gene data show CDR1 as SGHAT and CDR2 as FQNNGV. The CDR3 consists of 17 residues. Trimming took 3 bases from V and 0 from J, leaving 12 bases between them. CDR3 region: CASSFIGRGSGANVLTF. Written as DNA, the CDR3 is TGTGCCAGCAGCTTTATTGGCAGGGGCTCTGGGGCCAACGTCCTGACTTTC.

This clone was found a few times. V usage is TRBV5-5 and J usage is TRBJ1-6, with TRBD1 matching over 7 bases. This CDR3 region has 16 residues. Trimming removed 5 bases from V and 7 bases from J; junction bases left unmatched: 12. The germline V gene encodes CDR1 SGHKS and CDR2 YYEKEE (reference sequence). The DNA of the CDR3 is TGTGCCAGCAGGTTCCTTCCGCAGGGGGGAAATTCACCCCTCCACTTT. Encoded protein: CASRFLPQGGNSPLHF.

A few counts support this clone. The V gene is TRBV5-6, the J gene TRBJ1-1; D remains ambiguous. Deletions cut 6 bases from V and 1 base from J, with 13 bases between. Germline values: CDR1 SGHDT, CDR2 YYEEEE. CDR3 length: 14 amino acids. The CDR3 loop reads CASIQEARNTEAFF. The DNA for the CDR3 is TGTGCCAGCATCCAAGAGGCCAGGAACACTGAAGCTTTCTTT.

A single count supports this clone. The V call is TRBV6-5, the J call TRBJ1-2; D perhaps matches TRBD1 (6 bases). Per the germline V gene, CDR1 is MNHEY and CDR2 is SVGAGI. The CDR3 is 14 residues long. The germline V and J ends were trimmed by 7 bases and 7 bases, with 19 bases remaining between them. The CDR3 DNA follows: TGTGCCAGCAACTTACCTTCAGGGGTAGGTGGCTACACCTTC. Translating gives CASNLPSGVGGYTF.